Listed here are 8 T cell receptor beta chains from one sample, sequenced in a study of blood T cell repertoires in COVID-19. The protocol was immunoSEQ multiplex PCR, while the TCRdb copy is restricted to in-frame clones and leaves out a portion. The sample yields approximately 100,000 clones, about 89% seen once. Sequencing was performed on peripheral blood. All receptors come from a human donor in a cohort sampled during active COVID-19.

The chain couples TRBV5-6 to TRBJ1-2; 8 nucleotides line up with TRBD1. This CDR3 is 14 amino acids long. From germline, CDR1 is SGHDT and CDR2 YYEEEE. Germline trimming cut 4 bases from V and 2 bases from J; bases unmatched to any gene: 4. The CDR3 DNA is TGTGCCAGCAGCCCGGACAGGGAAAACTATGGCTACACCTTC. Translation gives CASSPDRENYGYTF.

The rearrangement uses TRBV7-3 and TRBJ2-2; 9 bases match TRBD2. Germline V gene data show CDR1 as SGHTA and CDR2 as FQGTGA. J gave up 6 bases and V 1 base, and 6 bases lay outside the gene matches. This CDR3 is 16 amino acids long. Here the CDR3 reads CASSLNGLAGSGELFF. As DNA, the CDR3 is TGTGCCAGCAGCTTAAATGGGCTAGCGGGGTCCGGGGAGCTGTTTTTT.

V gene TRBV19 combines with J gene TRBJ2-2; 10 bases fit TRBD1. J was trimmed by 8 bases and V by 4 bases; bases with no gene match: 4. Germline values: CDR1 LNHDA, CDR2 SQIVND (reference sequence). The CDR3 length is 14 residues. The CDR3 region is CASSTTGGPGELFF. The CDR3 nucleotides are TGTGCCAGTAGTACGACAGGGGGCCCGGGGGAGCTGTTTTTT.

The chain uses TRBV3-1 (or the pseudogene TRBV3-2) and TRBJ2-6; TRBD1 matches 9 bases. Germline loops: CDR1 LGHDT, CDR2 YNNKEL (reference sequence). The CDR3 has 18 amino acids. Losses at the gene ends were 4 bases for V and 3 bases for J; bases not matched to a gene: 10. CDR3 sequence (DNA): TGTGCCAGCAGCCCCATGGGGGACAGGGCTGGTGGGGCCAACGTCCTGACTTTC. Its translation is CASSPMGDRAGGANVLTF.

The chain employs TRBV7-2 and TRBJ1-3; TRBD1 matches 9 bases. This CDR3 spans 14 amino acids. V dropped 4 bases and J dropped 4; count of bases not matched to a gene: 2. Germline lookup yields CDR1 SGHTA and CDR2 FQGNSA. CDR3 in amino acids: CASSSTGGGNTIYF. The CDR3 DNA follows: TGTGCCAGCAGCTCGACAGGGGGAGGAAACACCATATATTTT.

V is TRBV11-2 and J is TRBJ1-1; D is unresolved. CDR3 length: 15 residues. Trimming stripped 0 bases from V and 12 bases from J, with 20 bases between. Germline V gene sequence: CDR1 SGHAT, CDR2 FQNNGV. CDR3 amino acids: CASSLDPRGREGSFF. The CDR3, as DNA: TGTGCCAGCAGCTTAGATCCCCGAGGGAGGGAGGGATCTTTCTTT.

The rearrangement uses TRBV25-1 and TRBJ1-4; no clear D. V lost 5 bases and J 7 bases, leaving 20 bases between the germline ends. Germline CDR1 is MGHDK and CDR2 is SYGVNS. The CDR3 extends over 16 amino acids. CDR3 protein: CASSLFTGSQTEKLFF. The CDR3, as DNA: TGTGCCAGCAGTCTATTTACCGGGTCCCAGACTGAAAAACTGTTTTTT.

A note on this clone: This CDR3 is also generated by other DNA sequences in the sample. The rearrangement links TRBV27 to TRBJ1-2; D is undetermined. CDR3 length equals 13 residues. With 4 bases removed from V and 1 base from J, the gap between germline ends came to 7 bases. Germline V gene lookup returns CDR1 MNHEY and CDR2 SMNVEV (reference sequence). CDR3 residues: CASSSTVNYGYTF. CDR3 nucleotide sequence: TGTGCCAGCAGTTCTACAGTTAACTATGGCTACACCTTC.